Listed below are T cell receptor beta chains from one sample, sequenced in a study of blood T cells in healthy people across ages. TCRdb processed the 5' RACE reads anew with MiXCR; each CDR3 protein has one entry. The sample contains some 800,000 distinct CDR3 sequences, approximately 48% of which appear only once. The material sequenced was blood. The receptors derive from a man aged 60 to 69 in good health. Both conserved end residues are part of each CDR3. Fields, in order: J gene, clone size, CDR3 length, V gene, D gene, CDR3 protein, CDR3 DNA. D genes are given only for firm matches. A clone size is listed for some rows: how often the clone was seen (once, few, many), or a class if it is expanded.

TRBJ2-1,.,16,TRBV6-2/TRBV6-3,.,CASSYSREGAYNEQFF,TGTGCCAGCAGTTACTCAAGGGAGGGGGCCTACAATGAGCAGTTCTTC
TRBJ2-7,once,16,TRBV5-8,.,CASSLFPGAIFYEQYF,TGTGCCAGCAGCTTGTTCCCAGGGGCGATCTTCTACGAGCAGTACTTC
TRBJ2-1,.,16,TRBV4-3,TRBD2,CASSQRPGGGFDERFF,TGCGCCAGCAGCCAAAGGCCTGGCGGGGGTTTCGATGAGCGGTTCTTC
TRBJ1-2,few,13,TRBV12-3/TRBV12-4,.,CASSSGPLGGYTF,TGTGCCAGCAGCTCGGGACCACTGGGAGGCTACACCTTC
TRBJ2-1,.,17,TRBV5-6,.,CASSLIKVWGSDNEQFF,TGTGCCAGCAGCCTTATAAAGGTGTGGGGGTCGGACAATGAGCAGTTCTTC
TRBJ1-1,.,15,TRBV5-1,.,CASSLSEGMNTEAFF,TGCGCCAGCAGCTTGAGTGAAGGAATGAACACTGAAGCTTTCTTT
TRBJ2-5,.,15,TRBV2,TRBD2,CASSERPGGQETQYF,TGTGCCAGCAGTGAACGCCCGGGGGGGCAAGAGACCCAGTACTTC
TRBJ2-1,.,15,TRBV6-2/TRBV6-3,.,CASSYGDGTYNEQFF,TGTGCCAGCAGTTACGGTGATGGGACTTACAATGAGCAGTTCTTC
TRBJ2-1,many,10,TRBV12-3/TRBV12-4,.,CASRLNEQFF,TGTGCCAGCAGGCTTAATGAGCAGTTCTTC
TRBJ1-2,.,13,TRBV20-1,.,CSAKKTENGGYTF,TGCAGTGCTAAGAAGACAGAGAACGGTGGCTACACCTTC
TRBJ2-3,.,15,TRBV7-6,.,CASSLGAFGSDTQYF,TGTGCCAGCAGCCTAGGGGCATTCGGGTCAGATACGCAGTATTTT
TRBJ2-3,.,16,TRBV4-3,TRBD1,CASSQDLGGRTGTQYF,TGCGCCAGCAGCCAAGATCTAGGGGGCAGGACAGGTACGCAGTATTTT
TRBJ2-1,.,12,TRBV6-6,.,CASSYSGFEQFF,TGTGCCAGCAGTTACTCGGGGTTTGAGCAGTTCTTC
TRBJ2-1,many,15,TRBV7-2,TRBD2,CASSFSGGAYNEQFF,TGTGCCAGCAGCTTTAGCGGGGGGGCCTACAATGAGCAGTTCTTC
TRBJ2-4,many,16,TRBV7-2,TRBD1,CASSLEGGKAKNIQYF,TGTGCCAGCAGCTTAGAAGGGGGCAAAGCCAAAAACATTCAGTACTTC
TRBJ2-4,few,17,TRBV20-1,TRBD2,CSARVSGGAAAKNIQYF,TGCAGTGCTAGAGTTAGCGGGGGGGCCGCGGCCAAAAACATTCAGTACTTC
TRBJ2-3,.,16,TRBV6-5,TRBD2,CASSYGAGGGADTQYF,TGTGCCAGCAGTTACGGAGCGGGGGGCGGGGCAGATACGCAGTATTTT
TRBJ1-5,.,15,TRBV5-6,TRBD1,CASSNMDRVDQPQHF,TGTGCCAGCAGCAACATGGACAGGGTGGATCAGCCCCAGCATTTT
TRBJ1-1,.,16,TRBV20-1,TRBD1,CSAYHRGFARNTEAFF,TGCAGTGCATACCACAGGGGATTCGCACGGAACACTGAAGCTTTCTTT
TRBJ2-6,.,15,TRBV12-3/TRBV12-4,.,CASSTTSSGANVLTF,TGTGCCAGCAGTACGACGTCGTCTGGGGCCAACGTCCTGACTTTC
TRBJ2-5,few,15,TRBV13,TRBD2,CASSLASGGSETQYF,TGTGCCAGCAGCTTAGCTAGCGGGGGTTCAGAGACCCAGTACTTC
TRBJ2-5,few,13,TRBV5-1,TRBD1,CASKGQAQETQYF,TGCGCCAGCAAAGGACAGGCCCAAGAGACCCAGTACTTC
TRBJ2-1,few,14,TRBV6-2/TRBV6-3,.,CASSYRTLNNEQFF,TGTGCCAGCAGTTACCGCACGCTAAACAATGAGCAGTTCTTC
TRBJ2-7,few,15,TRBV27,.,CASSLNIQYPYEQYF,TGTGCCAGCAGTTTAAACATTCAATACCCCTACGAGCAGTACTTC
TRBJ2-7,.,12,TRBV28,.,CACAGLEYEQYF,TGTGCTTGCGCAGGGCTGGAGTACGAGCAGTACTTC
TRBJ2-5,.,14,TRBV20-1,TRBD2,CSAREASGGETQYF,TGCAGTGCGAGGGAGGCTAGCGGGGGAGAGACCCAGTACTTC
TRBJ1-5,.,16,TRBV12-3/TRBV12-4,.,CASSTLQGYSNQPQHF,TGTGCCAGCAGTACCTTACAGGGTTATAGCAATCAGCCCCAGCATTTT
TRBJ2-1,.,16,TRBV7-2,.,CASSLVWGIGGGEQFF,TGTGCCAGCAGCTTAGTATGGGGGATTGGAGGTGGTGAGCAGTTCTTC
TRBJ1-5,few,15,TRBV6-6,TRBD1,CASRLTGNADQPQHF,TGTGCCAGCAGGCTGACAGGGAATGCGGATCAGCCCCAGCATTTT
TRBJ2-1,.,12,TRBV18,.,CASSPSTDQGFF,TGTGCCAGCTCACCTTCGACAGATCAAGGGTTCTTC
TRBJ1-2,once,14,TRBV27,.,CASTPTGKNYGYTF,TGTGCCAGCACTCCGACAGGAAAAAACTATGGCTACACCTTC
TRBJ2-7,.,14,TRBV5-1,.,CASSLYLGHYEQYF,TGCGCCAGCAGCTTGTATTTAGGACACTACGAGCAGTACTTC
TRBJ2-7,few,13,TRBV20-1,.,CSTSLYTSYEQYF,TGCAGCACCTCATTATACACCTCCTACGAGCAGTACTTC
TRBJ2-5,few,14,TRBV28,.,CASSLGRFGETQYF,TGTGCCAGCAGTTTAGGACGGTTTGGGGAGACCCAGTACTTC
TRBJ2-1,.,17,TRBV7-9,TRBD1,CASSYLKQGASNNEQFF,TGTGCCAGCAGCTACCTGAAACAGGGGGCAAGTAACAATGAGCAGTTCTTC
TRBJ1-2,.,14,TRBV13,.,CASSGRDGNYGYTF,TGTGCCAGCAGCGGAAGGGACGGTAACTATGGCTACACCTTC
TRBJ1-5,few,13,TRBV29-1,.,CSAGQGRGQPQHF,TGCAGCGCTGGCCAGGGTAGGGGGCAGCCCCAGCATTTT
TRBJ1-3,.,16,TRBV7-6,.,CASSPQSLSSGNTIYF,TGTGCCAGCAGCCCGCAGAGCCTAAGCTCTGGAAACACCATATATTTT
TRBJ2-5,few,11,TRBV20-1,.,CSARFSGTQYF,TGCAGTGCTAGGTTTTCAGGGACCCAGTACTTC
TRBJ2-1,.,14,TRBV27,.,CASNTRDLHNEQFF,TGTGCCAGCAATACTCGCGATCTTCACAATGAGCAGTTCTTC
TRBJ2-3,.,14,TRBV20-1,TRBD2,CSETSGASTDTQYF,TGCAGTGAAACTAGCGGGGCCTCCACAGATACGCAGTATTTT